These T cell receptor beta chains were read from a single sample in a study of Graves' ophthalmopathy and Graves' hyperthyroidism. TCRdb re-called the multiplex PCR reads with MiXCR, one entry per CDR3 protein. The sample has around 40,000 distinct CDR3 sequences, approximately 52% seen once. Specimen: peripheral blood. The receptors were sampled from an adult man with Graves' ophthalmopathy. CDR3s include the opening cysteine and the closing phenylalanine or tryptophan.

16	TRBV7-2	CASSLHQILGTGELFF
15	TRBV12-3/TRBV12-4	CASSLAGQGIDEQFF
14	TRBV6-4	CASSGGLAGDTIYF
14	TRBV7-7	CASSRGLAGDTQYF
13	TRBV5-4	CASSETPQETQYF
12	TRBV11-2	CASSLVGREQYF
16	TRBV12-5	CASGPLRTGGQETQYF
15	TRBV19	CASSIPGSGTDTQYF
19	TRBV7-3	CASSSRGAERLGGVYGYTF
12	TRBV20-1	CSAPDRGETQYF
13	TRBV29-1	CSVGTGDYYGYTF
16	TRBV15	CATSSGLAGGPDTQYF
14	TRBV7-9	CASSLELDGGPQHF
20	TRBV20-1	CSARVTFTSGGLQSTDTQYF
14	TRBV10-3	CAISIAGSTDTQYF
15	TRBV19	CASSITSGRAGEQFF